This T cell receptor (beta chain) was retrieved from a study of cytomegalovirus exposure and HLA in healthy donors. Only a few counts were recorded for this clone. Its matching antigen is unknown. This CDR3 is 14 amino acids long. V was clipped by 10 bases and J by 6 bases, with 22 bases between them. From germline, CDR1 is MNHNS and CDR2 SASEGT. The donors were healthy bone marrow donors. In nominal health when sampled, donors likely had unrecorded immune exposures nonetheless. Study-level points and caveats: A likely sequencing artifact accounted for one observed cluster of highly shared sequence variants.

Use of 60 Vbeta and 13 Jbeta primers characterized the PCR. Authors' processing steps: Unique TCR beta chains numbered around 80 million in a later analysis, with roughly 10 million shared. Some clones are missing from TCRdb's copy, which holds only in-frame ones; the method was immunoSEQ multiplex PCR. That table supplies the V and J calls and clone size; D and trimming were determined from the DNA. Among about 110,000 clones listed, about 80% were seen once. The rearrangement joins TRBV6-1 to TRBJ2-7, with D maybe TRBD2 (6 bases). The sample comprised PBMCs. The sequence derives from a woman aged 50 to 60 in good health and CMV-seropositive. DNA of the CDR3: TGTGCCACCCGGGGGAAGGGAATAATCGGCGAGCAGTACTTC. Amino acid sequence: CATRGKGIIGEQYF.